What follows describes a single T cell receptor (beta chain). These data originate in a study of T-cell reconstitution after alpha-beta-depleted transplantation in children. With V trimmed by 8 bases and J by 2 bases, 15 bases remained unmatched. Germline CDR1 DFQATT, CDR2 SNEGSKA (reference sequence). The CDR3 has 15 residues. Unique molecular identifiers featured in how the TCRbeta library was prepared. A single record per CDR3 protein comes from TCRdb applying MiXCR to the PCR reads. The table shows 200,000 or so distinct CDR3 sequences, with roughly 6% occurring only once. This sequence was found in a girl in the first two years of life with combined immunodeficiency, due to receive a stem cell transplant. The V and J genes are TRBV20-1 and TRBJ2-7; TRBD1 aligns across 7 bases. Source: PBMCs, taken before TCRalphabeta/CD19-depleted stem cell transplant. CDR3 sequence: CSYQTGRGPPYEQYF. DNA of the CDR3: TGCAGTTACCAGACAGGGCGCGGACCCCCCTACGAGCAGTACTTC.